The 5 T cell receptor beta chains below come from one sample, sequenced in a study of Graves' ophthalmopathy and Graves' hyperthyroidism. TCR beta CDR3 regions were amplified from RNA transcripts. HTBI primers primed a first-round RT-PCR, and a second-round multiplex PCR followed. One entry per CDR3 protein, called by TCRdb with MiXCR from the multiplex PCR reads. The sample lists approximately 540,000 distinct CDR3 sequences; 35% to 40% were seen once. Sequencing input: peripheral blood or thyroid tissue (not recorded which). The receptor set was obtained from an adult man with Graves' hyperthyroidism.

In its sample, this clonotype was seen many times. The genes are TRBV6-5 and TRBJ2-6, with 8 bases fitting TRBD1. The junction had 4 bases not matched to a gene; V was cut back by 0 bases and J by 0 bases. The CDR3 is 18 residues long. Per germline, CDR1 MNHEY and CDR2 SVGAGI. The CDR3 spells CASSYSGTGPSGANVLTF. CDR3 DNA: TGTGCCAGCAGTTACTCTGGGACAGGTCCCTCTGGGGCCAACGTCCTGACTTTC.

Written as DNA, the CDR3 is TGTGCCACCAGTGATTTGCCCAGTTCAGGGGAAGAGACCCAGTACTTC. It translates to CATSDLPSSGEETQYF. V gene TRBV24-1 combines with J gene TRBJ2-5, with D perhaps TRBD1 (6 bases). Germline loops: CDR1 KGHDR, CDR2 SFDVKD. This CDR3 region has 16 residues. Trimming left V 0 bases short and J 3 bases short, with 13 bases between.

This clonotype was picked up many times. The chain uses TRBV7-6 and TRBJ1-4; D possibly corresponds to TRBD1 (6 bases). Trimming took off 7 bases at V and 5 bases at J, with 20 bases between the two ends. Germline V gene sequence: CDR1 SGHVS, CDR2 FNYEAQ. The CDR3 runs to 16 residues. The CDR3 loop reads CASNGGPGAGNEKLFF. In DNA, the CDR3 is TGTGCCAGCAATGGGGGGCCCGGGGCCGGGAATGAAAAACTGTTTTTT.

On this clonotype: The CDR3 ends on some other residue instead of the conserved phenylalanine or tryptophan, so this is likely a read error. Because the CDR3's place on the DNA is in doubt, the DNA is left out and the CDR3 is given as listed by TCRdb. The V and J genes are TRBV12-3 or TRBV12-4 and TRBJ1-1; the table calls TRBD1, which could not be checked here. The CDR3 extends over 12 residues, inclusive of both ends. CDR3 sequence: CASGIQRGEANY.

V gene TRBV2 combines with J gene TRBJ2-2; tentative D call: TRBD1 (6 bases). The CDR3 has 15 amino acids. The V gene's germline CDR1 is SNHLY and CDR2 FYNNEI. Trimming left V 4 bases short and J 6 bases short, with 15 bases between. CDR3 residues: CASSVSGEGSGELFF. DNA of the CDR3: TGTGCCAGCAGTGTGTCAGGGGAAGGGTCCGGGGAGCTGTTTTTT.